The entry below describes one T cell receptor (beta chain). The repertoire was sequenced with immunoSEQ multiplex PCR; TCRdb's copy has only in-frame clones and lacks some. In the table there are about 170,000 clones, 88% of which are singletons. This CDR3 contains 18 residues. V was trimmed by 6 bases and J by 1 base, leaving 24 bases between them. Germline V gives CDR1 SGHNT, CDR2 YYREEE (reference sequence). The entry originates in a study of control samples from healthy donors and cancer patients. The sample consisted of blood. The chain employs TRBV5-4 and TRBJ2-3, with D tentatively TRBD1 (5 bases). The origin of this receptor is a woman aged 25 to 39 in good health. The CDR3 DNA sequence: TGTGCCAGCACCCAGTCCAAGGGGTGGCAACTTCGCACAGATACGCAGTATTTT. Translation: CASTQSKGWQLRTDTQYF.